A single sample gave rise to the 32 T cell receptor beta chains below, sequenced in a study of response to subunit inactivated influenza vaccine. Each CDR3 protein is one row after TCRdb ran MiXCR on the RT-PCR reads. Of about 570,000 distinct CDR3 sequences detected, about 11% appear once; the ten largest clones hold around 10%. In addition, the sample was reused for a study of T cells expressing NK-cell markers. That work contributes: It was by 5'RACE template switching with UMIs that TCR beta cDNA was made.

The source was PBMCs from blood, collected on the day of vaccination. The receptors here all came from a man between 45 and 60 years old who received an inactivated influenza vaccine.

The CDR3 region is CASSLAGGVMGETQYF. CDR3 in DNA: TGTGCCAGCAGCTTAGCTGGGGGAGTTATGGGAGAGACCCAGTACTTC. The V gene is TRBV7-2, the J gene TRBJ2-5; D could derive from TRBD1 or TRBD2 (5 bases each). From germline, CDR1 is SGHTA and CDR2 FQGNSA. This CDR3 is built from 16 residues. Trimming removed 0 bases from V and 4 bases from J, with 15 bases in between. Supplemented by reference TRBV7-2 and TRBJ2-5, the full variable domain reads GAGVSQSPSNKVTEKGKDVELRCDPISGHTALYWYRQSLGQGLEFLIYFQGNSAPDKSGLPSDRFSAERTGGSVSTLTIQRTQQEDSAVYLCASSLAGGVMGETQYFGPGTRLLVL.

The chain joins TRBV7-9 to TRBJ1-1; 8 bases agree with TRBD1. Germline-derived CDR1 and CDR2 are SEHNR and FQNEAQ (reference sequence). The junction had 7 bases not matched to a gene; V was cut back by 5 bases and J by 5 bases. CDR3 length: 14 amino acids. The CDR3 nucleotides are TGTGCCAGCAGCCAGCAGGGGGCAAGGACTGAAGCTTTCTTT. Amino acids: CASSQQGARTEAFF.

J is TRBJ1-5 and V is TRBV19; 8 bases line up with TRBD1. Germline assignment: CDR1 LNHDA and CDR2 SQIVND (reference sequence). The CDR3 length is 15 residues. V lost 5 bases and J lost 7; bases outside the gene matches: 10. CDR3 residues: CASSPRTGNVQPQHF. The CDR3 region has the DNA TGTGCCAGTAGTCCCCGGACAGGGAATGTCCAGCCCCAGCATTTT.

A few counts support this clonotype. CDR3 loop: CASSERYRKSSYEQYF. The CDR3 DNA sequence: TGTGCCAGCAGTGAAAGGTATCGCAAGAGCTCCTACGAGCAGTACTTC. V usage is TRBV2 and J usage is TRBJ2-7; D not resolved. CDR1 is SNHLY, CDR2 FYNNEI, per germline. The CDR3 runs 16 residues. V lost 2 bases to trimming and J lost 0 bases, with 14 bases between them.

The V and J genes are TRBV6-5 and TRBJ2-7, with D possibly matching TRBD2 (5 bases). The CDR3 consists of 16 residues. The V gene lost 1 base and the J gene lost 2 bases, with 15 bases spanning the gap. Germline values: CDR1 MNHEY, CDR2 SVGAGI. This chain's CDR3 is CASSYLLGTSTYEQYF. CDR3 DNA sequence: TGTGCCAGCAGTTACTTATTAGGAACTAGTACCTACGAGCAGTACTTC.

The chain links TRBV6-2 or TRBV6-3 to TRBJ1-1; 7 nucleotides match TRBD1. The CDR3 is 16 residues long. With 5 bases clipped from V and 6 bases from J, the junction kept 15 bases outside the gene matches. The V gene's germline CDR1 is MNHEY and CDR2 SVGEGT. Here the CDR3 DNA reads TGTGCCAGCAGTCCATTCCCGAGACAGGGAGGCTCTGAAGCTTTCTTT. Protein sequence: CASSPFPRQGGSEAFF.

J is TRBJ2-7 and V is TRBV10-3; D remains ambiguous. Looked up from germline, CDR1 is ENHRY and CDR2 is SYGVKD. This CDR3 has 14 amino acids. Trimming pared 3 bases from V and 0 bases from J, leaving 9 bases between. The CDR3 nucleotides are TGTGCCATCAGTGATCAGATACCCTCCTACGAGCAGTACTTC. Protein product: CAISDQIPSYEQYF.

V and J are TRBV12-3 or TRBV12-4 and TRBJ2-2; TRBD2 matches at 8 bases. V dropped 6 bases and J dropped 1; count of bases not matched to a gene: 4. The CDR3 runs to 15 residues. This CDR3 is CASRGSGRNTGELFF. In DNA form, the CDR3 reads TGTGCCAGCAGGGGAAGCGGGAGGAACACCGGGGAGCTGTTTTTT.

This clonotype was counted a few times. The rearrangement links TRBV6-5 to TRBJ2-2; D not certain. The germline gives CDR1 MNHEY, CDR2 SVGAGI. Trimming shortened V by 0 bases and J by 6 bases, and 11 bases separated the two germline ends. The CDR3 sequence is 15 residues long. The CDR3 DNA follows: TGTGCCAGCAGTTACTCGATTGGGTTTCCCGGGGAGCTGTTTTTT. Protein: CASSYSIGFPGELFF.

This sequence joins TRBV5-1 and TRBJ2-2; a weak D match, TRBD1 (6 bases). The CDR3 is made up of 16 amino acids. Germline V gives CDR1 SGHRS, CDR2 YFSETQ. Trimming stripped 3 bases from V and 0 bases from J, with 12 bases between. CDR3 bases: TGCGCCAGCAGCTGGACAGTGTCGTCGAACACCGGGGAGCTGTTTTTT. It yields the protein CASSWTVSSNTGELFF. Looking up the rest from reference TRBV5-1 and TRBJ2-2 gives the full variable domain: KAGVTQTPRYLIKTRGQQVTLSCSPISGHRSVSWYQQTPGQGLQFLFEYFSETQRNKGNFPGRFSGRQFSNSRSEMNVSTLELGDSALYLCASSWTVSSNTGELFFGEGSRLTVL.

There are a few counts of this clonotype. This chain uses TRBV15 with TRBJ2-1; D gene unclear. The germline CDR1 and CDR2 sequences are LNHNV and YYDKDF (reference sequence). Between the trimmed V and J ends, which lost 3 bases and 10 bases, there was a span of 7 bases. This CDR3 spans 11 amino acids. In nucleotides, the CDR3 is TGTGCCACCAGCAGTGACTCGGAGCAGTTCTTC. Protein: CATSSDSEQFF.

This clonotype showed up just once. One end of the junction fails to match germline, which may point to a read error. The chain employs TRBV6-2 or TRBV6-3 and TRBJ2-7; TRBD2 matches 9 bases. Germline CDR1 is MNHEY and CDR2 is SVGEGT. CDR3 size: 15 residues. The CDR3 reads CASSYGGSGRYERYF. In DNA form, the CDR3 reads TGTGCCAGCAGTTACGGGGGCAGCGGGAGGTACGAGCGGTACTTC.

The chain carries TRBV12-3 or TRBV12-4 and TRBJ2-3, with D possibly called TRBD1 or TRBD2 (5 bases each). This CDR3 region has 11 residues. Trimming took 5 bases from V and 12 from J, leaving 12 bases between them. The CDR3 DNA is TGTGCCAGCAGTATCGGGACCGGCCAGTATTTT. Residues: CASSIGTGQYF.

This clonotype was detected many times. The V and J genes are TRBV10-3 and TRBJ2-3; possible D gene TRBD1, 6 bases. V lost 5 bases and J 0 bases, leaving 9 bases between the germline ends. The CDR3 is 14 residues long. Germline lookup yields CDR1 ENHRY and CDR2 SYGVKD. The DNA of the CDR3 is TGTGCCATCAGTAGAACAGGGAGCACAGATACGCAGTATTTT. This translates into CAISRTGSTDTQYF.

The chain carries TRBV10-3 and TRBJ2-7; D not resolved. V was pared by 0 bases and J by 5 bases, with 14 bases between. Germline V lookup: CDR1 ENHRY, CDR2 SYGVKD. This CDR3 contains 15 residues. The CDR3 DNA reads TGTGCCATCAGTGAGTCGACAACTGGCCCAGACGAGCAGTACTTC. Protein product: CAISESTTGPDEQYF.

This clonotype was counted between two and nine times. The chain joins TRBV3-1 to TRBJ2-1; D ambiguous. Trimming removed 0 bases at V and 2 bases at J, with 5 bases between. Per germline, CDR1 LGHDT and CDR2 YNNKEL (reference sequence). The CDR3 spans 14 residues. The CDR3 is CASSQDQAYNEQFF. The CDR3 DNA reads TGTGCCAGCAGCCAAGACCAGGCCTACAATGAGCAGTTCTTC.

This clonotype was found once. The gene calls are TRBV6-1 and TRBJ1-2, with a weak D call TRBD1 (6 bases). Germline V gene data show CDR1 as MNHNS and CDR2 as SASEGT. V lost 5 bases, J lost 4 bases, and 20 bases lay in between. The length of the CDR3 is 16 residues. CDR3 protein: CASSRGPQDRGYGYTF. The CDR3 coding sequence is TGTGCCAGCAGTAGAGGGCCCCAGGACAGAGGCTATGGCTACACCTTC.

This clonotype was detected only a few times. V gene TRBV10-3 combines with J gene TRBJ2-7, with 9 bases fitting TRBD2. Germline CDR1 and CDR2: ENHRY and SYGVKD. This CDR3 has 15 residues. Trimming removed 2 bases from V and 3 bases from J; junction bases left unmatched: 5. CDR3 DNA sequence: TGTGCCATCAGTGAGGGGGGGACTAGCAGCTACGAGCAGTACTTC. Its translation is CAISEGGTSSYEQYF.

The rearrangement links TRBV19 to TRBJ2-2, with D perhaps TRBD1 or TRBD2 (6 bases each). Germline CDR1 LNHDA, CDR2 SQIVND (reference sequence). Trimming left V 3 bases short and J 0 bases short, with 11 bases between. CDR3 size: 16 residues. The CDR3 loop is CASSMIGGPNTGELFF. The CDR3 nucleotides are TGTGCCAGTAGTATGATCGGGGGCCCGAACACCGGGGAGCTGTTTTTT.

This chain connects TRBV5-1 to TRBJ2-3; D is possibly TRBD2 (6 bases). Trimming pared 5 bases from V and 3 bases from J, leaving 19 bases between. Germline assignment: CDR1 SGHRS and CDR2 YFSETQ. The CDR3 covers 16 residues. CDR3 in amino acids: CASSLLGGTATDTQYF. CDR3 DNA sequence: TGCGCCAGCAGTCTACTCGGGGGTACCGCTACAGATACGCAGTATTTT.

This clonotype was observed at least ten times. The V and J genes are TRBV29-1 and TRBJ2-2, with TRBD1 identical over 9 bases. Per the germline V gene, CDR1 is SQVTM and CDR2 is ANQGSEA. Trimming cost V 6 bases and J 4 bases; bases outside gene matches: 3. CDR3 length: 13 residues. The chain's CDR3 is CSVGQGSTGELFF. In nucleotides, the CDR3 is TGCAGCGTGGGACAGGGAAGCACCGGGGAGCTGTTTTTT.

This clonotype was counted many times. The chain combines TRBV24-1 with TRBJ1-1; D is uncertain. V was pared by 8 bases and J by 1 base, with 10 bases between. Looked up from germline, CDR1 is KGHDR and CDR2 is SFDVKD. This CDR3 spans 13 amino acids. For the CDR3, the DNA is TGTGCCACCAAGGGAGGTGGGAACACTGAAGCTTTCTTT. Its translation is CATKGGGNTEAFF.

The sample holds a few counts of this clonotype. The V gene is TRBV6-1, the J gene TRBJ2-6, with 7 bases matching TRBD1. Germline V gene data show CDR1 as MNHNS and CDR2 as SASEGT. V gave up 6 bases and J gave up 1 base; unmatched junction bases: 9. The CDR3 is 17 residues long. The CDR3 DNA reads as TGTGCCAGCAGAGCAGGGGGTACCGCTTCTGGGGCCAACGTCCTGACTTTC. It translates to CASRAGGTASGANVLTF.

V usage is TRBV30 and J usage is TRBJ2-1; 10 bases align to TRBD1. J lost 9 bases, V lost 2 bases, and 4 bases had no gene match. Germline assignment: CDR1 GTSNPN and CDR2 SVGIG (reference sequence). The CDR3 is 13 residues long. The CDR3 protein is CAWSRTGGFEQFF. DNA of the CDR3: TGTGCCTGGAGTCGGACAGGGGGTTTTGAGCAGTTCTTC.

This clonotype was counted ten times or more. The V and J genes are TRBV4-3 and TRBJ2-1; 7 nucleotides match TRBD1. CDR3 length equals 14 residues. Unmatched junction bases numbered 7, after V lost 3 bases and J lost 8 bases. Germline V gene lookup returns CDR1 LGHNA and CDR2 YSLEER. The CDR3 nucleotides read TGCGCCAGCAGCCAGAGACAGGGAATCGATGAGCAGTTCTTC. Translation: CASSQRQGIDEQFF.

There are a few counts of this clonotype. The genes are TRBV20-1 and TRBJ2-7; 7 bases are a match to TRBD2. This CDR3 is 15 amino acids long. V lost 5 bases, J lost 7 bases, and 17 bases stayed unmatched. Germline V gene lookup returns CDR1 DFQATT and CDR2 SNEGSKA (reference sequence). The DNA of the CDR3 is TGCAGTGCTCCCTCTCATTTCGGGCGGGAGTGGGAGCAGTACTTC. Its protein is CSAPSHFGREWEQYF.

A few counts support this clonotype. The V and J genes are TRBV10-3 and TRBJ2-7; 9 positions agree with TRBD1. The junction had 7 bases not matched to a gene; V was cut back by 4 bases and J by 0 bases. Germline V CDR1 and CDR2: ENHRY, SYGVKD. The CDR3 runs 16 residues. CDR3 DNA: TGTGCCATCAGTGGCCGGGACAGGGAGAGCTCCTACGAGCAGTACTTC. Protein: CAISGRDRESSYEQYF.

Ten or more counts support this clonotype. The rearrangement links TRBV5-1 to TRBJ1-2; possibly TRBD1 for D (6 bases). V dropped 0 bases and J dropped 3 bases, with 9 bases sitting between them. Looked up from germline, CDR1 is SGHRS and CDR2 is YFSETQ. The CDR3 loop spans 14 amino acids. In DNA form, the CDR3 reads TGCGCCAGCAGCTTGGGGGGGGCGGACTATGGCTACACCTTC. This codes for CASSLGGADYGYTF.

This clonotype was found a few times. V and J are TRBV20-1 and TRBJ1-4; D is possibly TRBD1 (5 bases). The CDR3 has 16 residues. CDR1 is DFQATT, CDR2 SNEGSKA, per germline (reference sequence). The germline V and J ends were trimmed by 0 bases and 8 bases, with 19 bases remaining between them. The DNA of the CDR3 is TGCAGTGCTAGAGATGGTGTGGGCCAGGGAGCCGAAAAACTGTTTTTT. It specifies CSARDGVGQGAEKLFF.

V is TRBV14 and J is TRBJ2-7; 9 nucleotides line up with TRBD1. Looked up from germline, CDR1 is SGHDN and CDR2 is FVKESK. J was trimmed by 3 bases and V by 4 bases; bases with no gene match: 7. CDR3 length equals 15 residues. CDR3 bases: TGTGCCAGCAGCCGCCTCGGGGACAGGGTCTACGAGCAGTACTTC. This gives the protein CASSRLGDRVYEQYF.

The chain recombines TRBV29-1 with TRBJ2-5; 8 positions agree with TRBD1. The CDR3 runs 14 residues. CDR1 is SQVTM, CDR2 ANQGSEA, per germline. V lost 2 bases and J lost 4; bases outside the gene matches: 6. DNA of the CDR3: TGCAGCGTTGAATGGTCAGGGGGCGCAGAGACCCAGTACTTC. This translates into CSVEWSGGAETQYF.

This clonotype was found a few times. In nucleotides, the CDR3 is TGTGCCAGCAGTTCGCCCCAGGCTTTGGGGGAGACCCAGTACTTC. Residues: CASSSPQALGETQYF. This chain joins TRBV28 and TRBJ2-5, with D unresolved. CDR3 length: 15 residues. CDR1 and CDR2 (germline): MDHEN, SYDVKM. V was cut by 4 bases and J by 5 bases, with 17 bases left in between.